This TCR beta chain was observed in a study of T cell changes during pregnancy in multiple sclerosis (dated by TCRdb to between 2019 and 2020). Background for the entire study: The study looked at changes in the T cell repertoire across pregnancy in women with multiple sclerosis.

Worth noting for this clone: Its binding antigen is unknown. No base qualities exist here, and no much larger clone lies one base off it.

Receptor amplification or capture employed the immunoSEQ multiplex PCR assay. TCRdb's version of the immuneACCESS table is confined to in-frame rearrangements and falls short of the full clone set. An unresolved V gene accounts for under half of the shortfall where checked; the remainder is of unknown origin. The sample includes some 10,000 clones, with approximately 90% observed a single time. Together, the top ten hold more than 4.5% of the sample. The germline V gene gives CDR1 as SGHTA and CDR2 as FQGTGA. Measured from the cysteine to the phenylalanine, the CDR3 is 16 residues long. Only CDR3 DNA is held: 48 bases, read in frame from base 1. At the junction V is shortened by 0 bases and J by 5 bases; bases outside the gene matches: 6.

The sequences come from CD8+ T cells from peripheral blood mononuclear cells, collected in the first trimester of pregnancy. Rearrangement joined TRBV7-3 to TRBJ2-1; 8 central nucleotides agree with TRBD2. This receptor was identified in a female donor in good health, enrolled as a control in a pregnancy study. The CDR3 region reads CASSLTQRGPNNEQFF. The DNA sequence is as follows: TGTGCCAGCAGCTTAACGCAGCGGGGGCCTAACAATGAGCAGTTCTTC.